One and the same sample provided the 26 T cell receptor beta chains below, sequenced in a study of cytomegalovirus exposure and HLA in healthy donors (dated by TCRdb to about 2017). Libraries were made using the immunoSEQ multiplex PCR assay. A mixture of 60 forward primers for TCR Vbeta segments and 13 reverse primers for TCR Jbeta segments was used in the multiplex PCR. TCRdb provides this immuneACCESS table in a form limited to in-frame rearrangements. Some clones are lacking; in checked studies, under half of them reflect an unresolved V gene, and why the rest are absent is not known. Recorded for this sample are 140,000 to 150,000 clones; around two thirds of them occurred a single time. The ten largest clones take up 2% to 2.5% of the sample. The source material was PBMCs. The receptors were gathered from a woman aged 55-69 years in good health and CMV-seropositive.

This rearrangement joins TRBV9 to TRBJ2-7; D gene uncertain. Trimming shortened V by 0 bases and J by 1 base, and 8 bases separated the two germline ends. The germline CDR1 and CDR2 sequences are SGDLS and YYNGEE. The CDR3 spans 14 residues. The CDR3 region is CASSVGSQSYEQYF. The CDR3 DNA reads as TGTGCCAGCAGCGTAGGGTCACAGTCCTACGAGCAGTACTTC.

The chain uses TRBV28 and TRBJ1-1, with D possibly TRBD1 on 5 matching bases. The CDR3 has 15 amino acids. V shed 6 bases and J shed 1 base, with 15 bases lying between them. Germline values: CDR1 MDHEN, CDR2 SYDVKM. In DNA form, the CDR3 reads TGTGCCAGCAGGCATCAGGGTCGTAAGAACACTGAAGCTTTCTTT. It is translated as CASRHQGRKNTEAFF.

This chain connects TRBV6-6 to TRBJ1-5; 7 bases are a match to TRBD1. The CDR3 loop spans 15 amino acids. Germline V lookup: CDR1 MNHNY, CDR2 SVGAGI (reference sequence). V shed 2 bases and J 2 bases; nucleotides not matched to a gene: 3. The CDR3 nucleotides read TGTGCCAGCAGTTACCCTGGACAGGGCAATCAGCCCCAGCATTTT. Encoded protein: CASSYPGQGNQPQHF.

This clone was recorded a few times. The CDR3 DNA reads TGTGCCAGCAGCTTGCAGGGTTACGAGCAGTACTTC. Residues: CASSLQGYEQYF. This chain connects TRBV5-6 to TRBJ2-7; a weak D match, TRBD1 (5 bases). Germline V gene data show CDR1 as SGHDT and CDR2 as YYEEEE. The CDR3 is 12 residues long. The ends were cut back, 1 base at V and 4 bases at J, with 6 bases in the middle.

This chain uses TRBV5-1 with TRBJ1-1; D is unclear. This CDR3 is 13 amino acids long. Germline V gene lookup returns CDR1 SGHRS and CDR2 YFSETQ. V lost 4 bases and J 4 bases, leaving 11 bases between the germline ends. The chain's CDR3 is CASSVAPVTEAFF. CDR3 bases: TGCGCCAGCAGCGTAGCCCCGGTCACTGAAGCTTTCTTT.

V gene TRBV6-1 combines with J gene TRBJ2-2, with D possibly being TRBD2 (5 bases). Germline CDR1 and CDR2: MNHNS and SASEGT. The CDR3 extends over 15 amino acids. Trimming removed 3 bases at V and 4 bases at J, with 12 bases between. The CDR3 loop is CASSERAVGTGELFF. The CDR3 coding sequence is TGTGCCAGCAGTGAGCGGGCGGTCGGCACCGGGGAGCTGTTTTTT.

The chain links TRBV10-1 to TRBJ2-2; the match to TRBD1 covers 8 bases. The J segment lost 0 bases and the V segment lost 4 bases, leaving 1 base of the junction unmatched. The CDR3 spans 15 residues. Germline assignment: CDR1 WNHNN and CDR2 SYGVQD (reference sequence). CDR3 nucleotides: TGCGCCAGCAGTGCAGGGGGCGCGAACACCGGGGAGCTGTTTTTT. Its translation is CASSAGGANTGELFF.

DNA of the CDR3: TGCAGTGCGCCCACAAGCACTGAAGCTTTCTTT. Encoded protein: CSAPTSTEAFF. The chain is built from TRBV20-1 and TRBJ1-1; D unresolved. Germline V gene lookup returns CDR1 DFQATT and CDR2 SNEGSKA (reference sequence). V lost 6 bases to trimming and J lost 4 bases, with 9 bases between them. CDR3 size: 11 residues.

This sequence joins TRBV18 and TRBJ1-1, with D maybe TRBD1 (5 bases). The CDR3 length is 12 residues. Trimming pared 6 bases from V and 6 bases from J, leaving 11 bases between. Germline V lookup: CDR1 KGHSH, CDR2 LQKENI. CDR3 sequence: CASSSGGAEAFF. CDR3 bases: TGTGCCAGCTCGTCTGGGGGGGCTGAAGCTTTCTTT. Drawing the rest from reference TRBV18 and TRBJ1-1, the complete variable domain is NAGVMQNPRHLVRRRGQEARLRCSPMKGHSHVYWYRQLPEEGLKFMVYLQKENIIDESGMPKERFSAEFPKEGPSILRIQQVVRGDSAAYFCASSSGGAEAFFGQGTRLTVV.

The genes are TRBV5-4 and TRBJ2-1, with 13 bases that match TRBD2. The V gene end was trimmed by 4 bases and the J gene end by 9 bases; junction bases not matched to a gene: 10. Germline CDR1 and CDR2: SGHNT and YYREEE (reference sequence). The CDR3 has 16 residues. CDR3 sequence: CASSTSGLAGRGEQFF. The CDR3 region has the DNA TGTGCCAGCAGCACCTCGGGACTAGCGGGAAGGGGTGAGCAGTTCTTC.

V is TRBV9 and J is TRBJ1-4; 7 bases align to TRBD1. The CDR3 loop spans 15 amino acids. Germline CDR1 is SGDLS and CDR2 is YYNGEE. Trimming at V came to 9 bases and at J to 5 bases, leaving 13 bases not matched to a gene. The CDR3 nucleotides are TGTGCCATCATCTTATCGGGACAGAAGAATGAAAAACTGTTTTTT. It yields the protein CAIILSGQKNEKLFF.

The chain combines TRBV5-1 with TRBJ1-2, with 7 nucleotides matching TRBD1. The junction had 13 bases not matched to a gene; V was cut back by 0 bases and J by 5 bases. The CDR3 loop spans 17 amino acids. Germline V CDR1 and CDR2: SGHRS, YFSETQ. The CDR3 spells CASSLDGLSSGGYGYTF. For the CDR3, the DNA is TGCGCCAGCAGCTTGGACGGACTCTCGTCAGGGGGGTATGGCTACACCTTC.

This clone has only a few counts. The chain recombines TRBV6-5 with TRBJ2-3, with D possibly being TRBD1 (7 bases). Germline assignment: CDR1 MNHEY and CDR2 SVGAGI. The CDR3 is 16 residues long. V lost 4 bases to trimming and J lost 5 bases, with 19 bases between them. CDR3 in DNA: TGTGCCAGCAGTTCCTGGCAGGGGGGAGGTATAGATACGCAGTATTTT. As protein: CASSSWQGGGIDTQYF.

The chain recombines TRBV6-5 with TRBJ2-7; TRBD1 agrees at 9 bases. The V and J ends lost 3 bases and 4 bases, in that order; junction bases with no gene match: 4. The CDR3 has 14 residues. The germline V gene encodes CDR1 MNHEY and CDR2 SVGAGI. CDR3 bases: TGTGCCAGCAGTTATCAGGACAGGGGTTACGAGCAGTACTTC. Protein product: CASSYQDRGYEQYF.

This clone appeared once. The rearrangement uses TRBV6-6 and TRBJ2-1, with a tentative D call TRBD2 (5 bases). The V and J ends lost 8 bases and 6 bases respectively, with 17 bases between them. The CDR3 totals 14 residues. The V gene's germline CDR1 is MNHNY and CDR2 SVGAGI (reference sequence). Here the CDR3 DNA reads TGTGCCAGCGGCCTAGCTCTCGGGGTCAATGAGCAGTTCTTC. Protein: CASGLALGVNEQFF.

V is TRBV7-3 and J is TRBJ2-7, with TRBD1 identical over 7 bases. The CDR3 totals 14 residues. V gave up 2 bases and J gave up 5 bases; unmatched junction bases: 6. Germline-derived CDR1 and CDR2 are SGHTA and FQGTGA. This chain's CDR3 is CASSLDRVKNEQYF. The CDR3 DNA reads TGTGCCAGCAGCTTAGACAGGGTCAAAAACGAGCAGTACTTC.

V gene TRBV5-6 combines with J gene TRBJ1-4; TRBD1 agrees at 8 bases. Germline CDR1 SGHDT, CDR2 YYEEEE. V was pared by 2 bases and J by 8 bases, with 5 bases of the junction left unmatched. The CDR3 totals 14 residues. CDR3 sequence reads: CASSFGQGREKLFF. The CDR3 region has the DNA TGTGCCAGCAGCTTCGGACAGGGTCGGGAAAAACTGTTTTTT.

The chain is built from TRBV10-3 and TRBJ1-2, with 10 nucleotides matching TRBD1. The CDR3 contains 16 residues. V gave up 2 bases and J gave up 0 bases; unmatched junction bases: 3. Germline V CDR1 and CDR2: ENHRY, SYGVKD. This CDR3 reads CAISEGTGVANYGYTF. The CDR3, as DNA: TGTGCCATCAGTGAGGGGACAGGGGTAGCTAACTATGGCTACACCTTC.

The chain joins TRBV30 to TRBJ1-5; a weak D match, TRBD1 (6 bases). V was clipped by 0 bases and J by 4 bases, with 7 bases between them. This CDR3 comprises 13 residues. Germline CDR1 GTSNPN, CDR2 SVGIG (reference sequence). DNA of the CDR3: TGTGCCTGGAGTGTACAGGGAAATCAGCCCCAGCATTTT. Amino acid sequence: CAWSVQGNQPQHF.

The V and J genes are TRBV7-6 and TRBJ2-1, with D maybe TRBD1 (6 bases). This CDR3 spans 15 amino acids. V was pared by 5 bases and J by 8 bases, with 19 bases between. Germline V lookup: CDR1 SGHVS, CDR2 FNYEAQ. DNA of the CDR3: TGTGCCAGCAGCCGAGGGGGTTTCTGGCGAGATGAGCAGTTCTTC. It encodes CASSRGGFWRDEQFF.

The V gene is TRBV2, the J gene TRBJ2-7; 9 nucleotides line up with TRBD2. Germline CDR1 reads SNHLY; CDR2 reads FYNNEI. This CDR3 is built from 14 residues. Trimming took 5 bases from V and 7 from J; bases not matched to a gene: 9. CDR3 amino acids: CASSYSGSLGEQYF. Written as DNA, the CDR3 is TGTGCCAGCAGTTATAGCGGGAGCCTCGGGGAGCAGTACTTC.

J is TRBJ1-2 and V is TRBV10-3; unclear D gene. The germline V and J ends were trimmed by 6 bases and 3 bases, with 11 bases remaining between them. Germline loops: CDR1 ENHRY, CDR2 SYGVKD. The CDR3 is made up of 13 amino acids. DNA for the CDR3: TGTGCCATCAGCAGCGGGGTCGACTATGGCTACACCTTC. Protein sequence: CAISSGVDYGYTF.

This rearrangement joins TRBV6-1 to TRBJ1-1, with D unresolved. The V end was cut by 1 base, the J end by 4 bases, with 16 bases between. The germline V gene encodes CDR1 MNHNS and CDR2 SASEGT. The CDR3 is made up of 16 amino acids. For the CDR3, the DNA is TGTGCCAGCAGTGAAGTGTTGGTGAGTGGAGTCACTGAAGCTTTCTTT. Protein product: CASSEVLVSGVTEAFF.

The J gene is TRBJ2-3, the V gene TRBV29-1, with 7 bases that match TRBD2. Trimming cost V 3 bases and J 6 bases; bases outside gene matches: 6. Germline assignment: CDR1 SQVTM and CDR2 ANQGSEA. CDR3 length equals 13 residues. CDR3 loop: CSVEPRLADTQYF. The CDR3 DNA sequence: TGCAGCGTTGAGCCTCGACTAGCTGATACGCAGTATTTT.

The chain couples TRBV29-1 to TRBJ2-5; 10 bases align to TRBD1. This CDR3 is 14 amino acids long. The ends lost 6 bases at V and 3 bases at J; junction bases unmatched: 7. The germline CDR1 and CDR2 sequences are SQVTM and ANQGSEA. CDR3 sequence (DNA): TGCAGCGTCCTTCGGGACAGGGGAAAAGAGACCCAGTACTTC. This encodes CSVLRDRGKETQYF. Drawing the rest from reference TRBV29-1 and TRBJ2-5, the complete variable domain is SAVISQKPSRDICQRGTSLTIQCQVDSQVTMMFWYRQQPGQSLTLIATANQGSEATYESGFVIDKFPISRPNLTFSTLTVSNMSPEDSSIYLCSVLRDRGKETQYFGPGTRLLVL.

The chain links TRBV28 to TRBJ2-3, with 10 nucleotides matching TRBD2. Trimming removed 3 bases from V and 5 bases from J; junction bases left unmatched: 2. Germline loops: CDR1 MDHEN, CDR2 SYDVKM. The CDR3 runs to 14 residues. In nucleotides, the CDR3 is TGTGCCAGCAGTTTTAGCGGGAGGAAAGATACGCAGTATTTT. Protein sequence: CASSFSGRKDTQYF.